This section outlines one TCR beta chain sequence together with its context. This record belongs to a study of control samples from healthy donors and cancer patients. Germline V lookup: CDR1 SGHAT, CDR2 FQNNGV. The CDR3 is 14 amino acids. The V end lost 3 bases, the J end lost 4 bases, and 13 bases lay between the germline ends. Assay: immunoSEQ multiplex PCR; the TCRdb copy retains only in-frame clones and omits some. The sample lists some 80,000 clones, 85% to 95% seen once, with approximately 5.8% in the top ten. The V gene is TRBV11-2, the J gene TRBJ2-7, with D perhaps TRBD1 (6 bases). The specimen was blood. The TCR comes from a woman in her sixties or seventies in good health. This CDR3 is CASSFSTGQYEQYF. The CDR3 DNA reads as TGTGCCAGCAGCTTTTCAACAGGGCAGTACGAGCAGTACTTC.